This entry lists 8 T cell receptor beta chains sequenced from one sample in a study of CD8+CD57+ T cells in acquired aplastic anemia. For CDR3 and TCR beta VDJ profiling, genomic DNA was the template used. TCRdb re-called the reads through MiXCR, storing one row per CDR3 protein. The sample consists of some 47,000 distinct CDR3 sequences, around 72% of them appearing once. The source material was sorted CD4+, CD8+, or CD8+CD57+ T cells (not recorded which) from PBMCs. All receptors come from a human donor in good health, serving as a control.

This clonotype was counted only a few times. The chain is built from TRBV7-2 and TRBJ2-7, with 8 bases matching TRBD1. There are 15 residues in the CDR3. The trim removed 5 bases at V and 2 bases at J, leaving 8 bases unmatched. Germline CDR1 and CDR2: SGHTA and FQGNSA. DNA for the CDR3: TGTGCCAGCAGCCATACGGACAGGGAGACCTACGAGCAGTACTTC. As protein: CASSHTDRETYEQYF.

This clonotype is labeled as medium-sized. The CDR3 sequence is CATSGTSGNPDNEQFF. The CDR3 DNA follows: TGTGCCACCAGTGGGACTAGCGGGAACCCCGACAATGAGCAGTTCTTC. V and J are TRBV24-1 and TRBJ2-1, with 12 bases identical to TRBD2. V shed 5 bases, J shed 5 bases, and the junction held 6 bases outside the gene matches. Germline V lookup: CDR1 KGHDR, CDR2 SFDVKD. This CDR3 comprises 16 residues.

This clonotype has only a few counts. The rearrangement uses TRBV19 and TRBJ1-2; 7 nucleotides match TRBD1. Looked up from germline, CDR1 is LNHDA and CDR2 is SQIVND (reference sequence). J gave up 8 bases and V 6 bases, and 12 bases lay outside the gene matches. This CDR3 has 14 residues. The CDR3 region has the DNA TGTGCCAGTAGCTTGACAGGGATGGGCGGCGGCTACACCTTC. Amino acid sequence: CASSLTGMGGGYTF. The full variable domain, rest sourced from reference TRBV19 and TRBJ1-2, is DGGITQSPKYLFRKEGQNVTLSCEQNLNHDAMYWYRQDPGQGLRLIYYSQIVNDFQKGDIAEGYSVSREKKESFPLTVTSAQKNPTAFYLCASSLTGMGGGYTFGSGTRLTVV.

This clonotype has just one count. This sequence joins TRBV15 and TRBJ2-7; TRBD1 matches 11 bases. This CDR3 has 15 residues. V was clipped by 5 bases and J by 1 base; unmatched bases: 4. Germline V CDR1 and CDR2: LNHNV, YYDKDF (reference sequence). The CDR3 sequence: CATSLGQGVSYEQYF. The DNA for the CDR3 is TGTGCCACCAGCCTGGGACAGGGGGTTTCCTACGAGCAGTACTTC.

This chain's CDR3 is CASSRGSLDTEAFF. Here the CDR3 DNA reads TGTGCCAGCAGCAGGGGGAGCTTGGACACTGAAGCTTTCTTT. The chain uses TRBV25-1 and TRBJ1-1, with 7 bases fitting TRBD1. The ends lost 6 bases at V and 3 bases at J; junction bases unmatched: 7. This CDR3 region has 14 residues. Germline loops: CDR1 MGHDK, CDR2 SYGVNS.

The V and J genes are TRBV24-1 and TRBJ2-1, with TRBD2 matching over 8 bases. The CDR3 length is 15 residues. Germline trimming cut 1 base from V and 12 bases from J; bases unmatched to any gene: 10. Germline CDR1 KGHDR, CDR2 SFDVKD. In DNA form, the CDR3 reads TGTGCCACCAGTGATTTAGCGGGAGCAGGGAGCCGGCAGTTCTTC. Protein: CATSDLAGAGSRQFF.

This chain links TRBV24-1 with TRBJ2-3; 8 bases are a match to TRBD2. CDR3 size: 16 residues. The germline CDR1 and CDR2 sequences are KGHDR and SFDVKD. V trimming: 2 bases; J trimming: 2 bases; junction bases outside the gene matches: 5. CDR3 protein: CATSDSSSGYTDTQYF. The CDR3 nucleotides read TGTGCCACCAGTGATTCCTCTAGCGGGTACACAGATACGCAGTATTTT.

This chain connects TRBV2 to TRBJ1-6, with D perhaps matching TRBD1 (6 bases). CDR1 and CDR2 (germline): SNHLY, FYNNEI. The V end lost 7 bases, the J end lost 5 bases, and 18 bases lay between the germline ends. The CDR3 length is 16 residues. The CDR3 DNA is TGTGCCAGCACCCCTCTCCACCGGGACAATAATTCACCCCTCCACTTT. This translates into CASTPLHRDNNSPLHF.